The 25 T cell receptor beta chains given below trace back to one sample, sequenced in a study of T cells expressing NK-cell markers. TCRdb re-called the 5' RACE reads, yielding one record per CDR3 amino acid sequence without DNA. The repertoire table contains 400,000 to 450,000 distinct CDR3 sequences. Sequenced material: blood T cells: a sorted CD56 or NKG2C T cell subset, CD4+ or CD8+ T cells, or bulk PBMC T cells (not recorded which). The receptors derive from a woman between 18 and 70 years old in good health.

The genes are TRBV20-1 and TRBJ2-1. The CDR3 is 13 residues long. Germline CDR1 is DFQATT and CDR2 is SNEGSKA (reference sequence). CDR3 residues: CSAKLLSYNEQFF.

The genes are TRBV7-6 and TRBJ2-3. Germline values: CDR1 SGHVS, CDR2 FNYEAQ. The CDR3 runs 16 residues. CDR3 loop: CASSLGARLIPDTQYF.

V usage is TRBV7-3 and J usage is TRBJ2-1; TCRdb proposes TRBD1, but this gene call is untestable without DNA. The CDR3 has 17 amino acids. Germline V lookup: CDR1 SGHTA, CDR2 FQGTGA. CDR3 loop: CASSLSSLTPPYNEQFF.

The rearrangement links TRBV6-5 to TRBJ2-1; with no DNA, the TCRdb D assignment of TRBD1 cannot be verified. The V gene's germline CDR1 is MNHEY and CDR2 SVGAGI. This CDR3 has 14 amino acids. CDR3 loop: CASRYGDTHNEQFF.

The V and J genes are TRBV20-1 and TRBJ1-5; TCRdb's D call, TRBD1, is unchecked because there is no DNA. CDR3 size: 15 residues. Germline V gene sequence: CDR1 DFQATT, CDR2 SNEGSKA (reference sequence). CDR3 sequence: CSARRDRGGNQPQHF.

The chain uses TRBV5-6 and TRBJ2-7. The CDR3 has 12 residues. CDR1 is SGHDT, CDR2 YYEEEE, per germline. CDR3: CASSATAYEQYF.

This rearrangement joins TRBV9 to TRBJ2-3. CDR3 size: 13 residues. Germline lookup yields CDR1 SGDLS and CDR2 YYNGEE. CDR3 amino acids: CASSAEGLNTQYF.

The CDR3 sequence: CASSLGRLAGYNEQFF. The V gene is TRBV7-2, the J gene TRBJ2-1; TCRdb's assignment of TRBD2 cannot be checked, as there is no DNA. The CDR3 length is 16 residues. Germline V gives CDR1 SGHTA, CDR2 FQGNSA.

Here the CDR3 reads CASSASGGRTDTQYF. The rearrangement joins TRBV7-6 to TRBJ2-3; the D call from TCRdb, TRBD2, cannot be confirmed without DNA. This CDR3 has 15 amino acids. CDR1 and CDR2 (germline): SGHVS, FNYEAQ.

The V call is TRBV12-3 or TRBV12-4, the J call TRBJ1-1. The length of the CDR3 is 12 residues. CDR3 protein: CASRLLNTEAFF.

The rearrangement joins TRBV20-1 to TRBJ2-1; TCRdb picks TRBD2, but there is no DNA to check that call. Germline V gene lookup returns CDR1 DFQATT and CDR2 SNEGSKA (reference sequence). CDR3 length: 19 amino acids. The CDR3 reads CSARPRGASGGMSYNEQFF.

The chain joins TRBV7-9 to TRBJ1-1; TCRdb's D call, TRBD1, is unchecked because there is no DNA. CDR1 is SEHNR, CDR2 FQNEAQ, per germline (reference sequence). This CDR3 contains 14 residues. This chain's CDR3 is CASSPVGQSLKAFF.

This chain connects TRBV7-9 to TRBJ2-1. This CDR3 has 16 amino acids. Germline V gene sequence: CDR1 SEHNR, CDR2 FQNEAQ (reference sequence). The CDR3: CASKPEAVTTYYEQFF.

The chain carries TRBV30 and TRBJ2-5; there is no DNA to check the TCRdb D call of TRBD2. Per the germline V gene, CDR1 is GTSNPN and CDR2 is SVGIG (reference sequence). This CDR3 region has 16 residues. Here the CDR3 reads CAWSVGAGGTVETQYF.

The genes are TRBV20-1 and TRBJ2-3; TCRdb gives TRBD2 as the D gene, but with no DNA this cannot be confirmed. Looked up from germline, CDR1 is DFQATT and CDR2 is SNEGSKA (reference sequence). The CDR3 consists of 15 residues. The CDR3 region is CSARDAGTSGDTQYF.

V and J are TRBV2 and TRBJ1-1; checking the TCRdb D call of TRBD1 is not possible without DNA. CDR3 length: 14 residues. The germline V gene has CDR1 SNHLY and CDR2 FYNNEI. The CDR3 spells CASKTTGGLTEAFF. Supplemented by reference TRBV2 and TRBJ1-1, the full variable domain reads EPEVTQTPSHQVTQMGQEVILRCVPISNHLYFYWYRQILGQKVEFLVSFYNNEISEKSEIFDDQFSVERPDGSNFTLKIRSTKLEDSAMYFCASKTTGGLTEAFFGQGTRLTVV.

This chain joins TRBV6-2 or TRBV6-3 and TRBJ2-1; TCRdb's assignment of TRBD1 cannot be checked, as there is no DNA. The CDR3 consists of 13 residues. Germline values: CDR1 MNHEY, CDR2 SVGEGT. The CDR3: CAGGQGPYNEQFF.

The chain has TRBV7-2 and TRBJ2-7; TCRdb returns TRBD1, unconfirmable since there is no DNA. The CDR3 spans 15 residues. CDR1 is SGHTA and CDR2 is FQGNSA in the germline V gene. The CDR3 here is CASSPERGMGYEQYF.

The CDR3: CSARPGGGEQYF. The chain couples TRBV29-1 to TRBJ2-7; TCRdb's D gene call, TRBD1, goes unchecked for lack of DNA. Germline CDR1 SQVTM, CDR2 ANQGSEA. This CDR3 is built from 12 residues.

The J gene is TRBJ2-1, the V gene TRBV11-2. From germline, CDR1 is SGHAT and CDR2 FQNNGV. The CDR3 length is 14 residues. The CDR3 loop reads CASSLLASYNEQFF.

This chain uses TRBV10-3 with TRBJ2-1; TCRdb designates TRBD1, a call that cannot be tested without DNA. Germline CDR1 reads ENHRY; CDR2 reads SYGVKD. The length of the CDR3 is 16 residues. CDR3 sequence reads: CAIRSAGESSYNEQFF.

V and J are TRBV14 and TRBJ1-6; the D call of TRBD1 rests on TCRdb alone, since no DNA is present to check it. This CDR3 has 13 amino acids. CDR1 and CDR2 (germline): SGHDN, FVKESK. CDR3 sequence: CASSRQGGSPLHF.

V gene TRBV9 combines with J gene TRBJ2-7; TCRdb picks TRBD2, but there is no DNA to check that call. There are 15 residues in the CDR3. Germline CDR1 and CDR2: SGDLS and YYNGEE. CDR3 sequence reads: CASSAGLAGKGEQYF.

The chain has TRBV5-6 and TRBJ2-5; TCRdb gives TRBD1 as the D gene, but with no DNA this cannot be confirmed. Germline V lookup: CDR1 SGHDT, CDR2 YYEEEE. The CDR3 contains 17 residues. This CDR3 reads CASSQLQGAGYQETQYF.

The chain combines TRBV20-1 with TRBJ2-7. Germline loops: CDR1 DFQATT, CDR2 SNEGSKA (reference sequence). CDR3 length: 16 amino acids. The CDR3 sequence is CSARDASTGDPYEQYF.